This T cell receptor (beta chain) was identified during a study of control samples from healthy donors and cancer patients. The germline V gene encodes CDR1 SGHNT and CDR2 YYREEE (reference sequence). The CDR3 is 19 residues long. V lost 1 base and J lost 3; bases outside the gene matches: 17. Clones were sequenced by immunoSEQ multiplex PCR, and TCRdb holds only the in-frame ones, with some missing. In the table there are approximately 46,000 clones, around 87% of which are singletons. The chain is built from TRBV5-4 and TRBJ2-3; 7 positions agree with TRBD2. The sample taken for sequencing was PBMCs. This clonotype was obtained from a woman aged 55-70 years with lung cancer. DNA for the CDR3: TGTGCCAGCAGCTTGCCCGTCGGGGCGGGAGTTGATGTGACAGATACGCAGTATTTT. This sequence encodes CASSLPVGAGVDVTDTQYF. The full variable domain, rest sourced from reference TRBV5-4 and TRBJ2-3, is ETGVTQSPTHLIKTRGQQVTLRCSSQSGHNTVSWYQQALGQGPQFIFQYYREEENGRGNFPPRFSGLQFPNYSSELNVNALELDDSALYLCASSLPVGAGVDVTDTQYFGPGTRLTVL.